The rows below give T cell receptor beta chains drawn from one sample of a study of cytomegalovirus exposure and HLA in healthy donors. The table came from immunoSEQ multiplex PCR; TCRdb's copy has only in-frame clones and leaves some out. Here the sample spans 76,000 or so clones, roughly 73% being singletons. Material for sequencing was PBMCs. The source is a woman between 40 and 50 years old in good health and CMV-seropositive. Each CDR3 is given with its conserved first and last residue. D genes are given only for firm matches. A row's size may be missing; if present it is once, few, many or a size class.

j_gene	v_gene	d_gene	abundance	len	CDR3aa	CDR3nt
TRBJ2-2	TRBV5-1	NA	once	18	CASSLTPAGRTNTGELFF	TGCGCCAGCAGCTTGACTCCAGCGGGTAGAACGAACACCGGGGAGCTGTTTTTT
TRBJ1-6	TRBV9	NA	NA	13	CASSSGYSSPLHF	TGTGCCAGCAGTTCAGGGTATAGTTCACCCCTCCACTTT
TRBJ2-5	TRBV5-1	NA	NA	14	CASSSTGSQETQYF	TGCGCCAGCAGCTCTACAGGGTCTCAAGAGACCCAGTACTTC
TRBJ2-1	TRBV10-3	NA	NA	15	CAITPGGPAYNEQFF	TGTGCCATCACCCCCGGGGGGCCCGCCTACAATGAGCAGTTCTTC
TRBJ1-3	TRBV6-6	TRBD1	NA	14	CASTLQGPGNTIYF	TGTGCCAGCACCCTACAGGGGCCTGGAAACACCATATATTTT
TRBJ2-1	TRBV9	NA	NA	12	CASSEQDNEQFF	TGTGCCAGCAGCGAACAGGACAATGAGCAGTTCTTC
TRBJ2-7	TRBV28	NA	NA	16	CASSPNLGGGVYEQYF	TGTGCCAGCAGTCCGAACCTAGGGGGGGGTGTCTACGAGCAGTACTTC
TRBJ1-5	TRBV5-6	NA	NA	16	CASSLGGSLSNQPQHF	TGTGCCAGCAGCTTGGGAGGGAGCCTCAGCAATCAGCCCCAGCATTTT
TRBJ1-5	TRBV29-1	TRBD1	NA	15	CSAMTGTGGGQPQHF	TGCAGCGCGATGACCGGGACAGGGGGCGGACAGCCCCAGCATTTT
TRBJ1-4	TRBV5-1	NA	NA	13	CASSLSTNEKLFF	TGCGCCAGCAGTCTCTCAACTAATGAAAAACTGTTTTTT
TRBJ1-1	TRBV27	NA	once	14	CASSFGLEDTEAFF	TGTGCCAGCAGTTTTGGGTTGGAGGACACTGAAGCTTTCTTT
TRBJ2-7	TRBV28	NA	NA	14	CASSFVQGSYEQYF	TGTGCCAGCAGTTTCGTTCAGGGTTCCTACGAGCAGTACTTC
TRBJ2-7	TRBV6-1	NA	NA	15	CASREGTTFTYEQYF	TGTGCCAGCAGGGAAGGGACAACCTTTACCTACGAGCAGTACTTC
TRBJ2-7	TRBV5-6	NA	NA	13	CASSLKEGLVQYF	TGTGCCAGCAGCTTAAAGGAGGGGTTAGTGCAGTACTTC
TRBJ2-1	TRBV6-1	TRBD2	once	15	CASISGGAQGNEQFF	TGTGCCAGCATCTCCGGGGGGGCACAGGGCAATGAGCAGTTCTTC
TRBJ2-5	TRBV4-3	NA	NA	14	CASSQDWAGETQYF	TGCGCCAGCAGCCAAGATTGGGCAGGAGAGACCCAGTACTTC
TRBJ1-5	TRBV4-3	TRBD1	NA	15	CASSQIWQGDQPQHF	TGCGCCAGCAGCCAAATATGGCAGGGGGATCAGCCCCAGCATTTT
TRBJ1-4	TRBV30	TRBD1	few	13	CAWSEGTDEKLFF	TGTGCCTGGAGTGAGGGGACAGATGAAAAACTGTTTTTT
TRBJ1-1	TRBV9	TRBD1	NA	13	CASSTDRDTEAFF	TGTGCCAGCAGCACGGACAGGGACACTGAAGCTTTCTTT
TRBJ2-7	TRBV6-5	NA	NA	16	CASSWKTGSAVYEQYF	TGTGCCAGCAGTTGGAAGACCGGGAGTGCGGTCTACGAGCAGTACTTC
TRBJ2-3	TRBV9	NA	NA	12	CASSPGYYTQYF	TGTGCCAGCAGCCCAGGCTATTATACGCAGTATTTT
TRBJ2-2	TRBV6-1	TRBD2	few	15	CASSEVIAGGGELFF	TGTGCCAGCAGTGAAGTTATAGCGGGAGGAGGGGAGCTGTTTTTT
TRBJ2-7	TRBV6-5	TRBD2	NA	15	CASRRALAGDYEQYF	TGTGCCAGCAGACGGGCGCTAGCGGGGGACTACGAGCAGTACTTC
TRBJ2-3	TRBV7-2	TRBD1	few	15	CASSLAPGGADTQYF	TGTGCCAGCAGCTTAGCCCCAGGGGGAGCAGATACGCAGTATTTT
TRBJ2-6	TRBV2	NA	NA	16	CASSPAMGPGANVLTF	TGTGCCAGCAGTCCCGCAATGGGGCCTGGGGCCAACGTCCTGACTTTC
TRBJ1-2	TRBV7-9	NA	NA	13	CASVRGAGSGYTF	TGTGCCAGCGTCCGCGGCGCCGGGAGTGGCTACACCTTC
TRBJ1-1	TRBV6-1	NA	NA	16	CASSEPGVGVLQVAFF	TGTGCCAGCAGTGAGCCCGGGGTCGGGGTACTGCAGGTAGCTTTCTTT
TRBJ1-1	TRBV7-9	NA	NA	14	CASSFLQGNTEAFF	TGTGCCAGCAGCTTCCTTCAGGGGAACACTGAAGCTTTCTTT
TRBJ2-3	TRBV7-7	NA	few	14	CASSSTGAGDTQYF	TGTGCCAGCAGCTCCACGGGAGCCGGAGATACGCAGTATTTT
TRBJ2-7	TRBV10-3	NA	NA	11	CAISSYYEQYF	TGTGCCATCAGTTCCTATTACGAGCAGTACTTC
TRBJ1-4	TRBV5-5	NA	NA	15	CASSRSDSKWEKLFF	TGTGCCAGCAGCCGGTCGGACAGTAAGTGGGAAAAACTGTTTTTT
TRBJ2-7	TRBV19	TRBD2	NA	14	CASSRTSGMYEQYF	TGTGCCAGTAGTCGGACTAGCGGGATGTACGAGCAGTACTTC
TRBJ2-7	TRBV28	TRBD2	once	15	CASKKGTSVTYEQYF	TGTGCCAGCAAAAAAGGGACTAGCGTTACCTACGAGCAGTACTTC
TRBJ1-1	TRBV27	NA	NA	14	CASSLSPLGTEAFF	TGTGCCAGCAGTTTATCCCCTCTAGGCACTGAAGCTTTCTTT
TRBJ2-7	TRBV30	NA	NA	12	CAWMVQGGEQYF	TGTGCCTGGATGGTACAGGGTGGCGAGCAGTACTTC
TRBJ1-2	TRBV11-2	NA	once	16	CASSLDVGVANYGYTF	TGTGCCAGCAGCTTAGACGTAGGGGTAGCTAACTATGGCTACACCTTC
TRBJ2-1	TRBV9	NA	few	12	CASNLVDNEQFF	TGTGCCAGCAACTTAGTGGACAATGAGCAGTTCTTC
TRBJ2-7	TRBV7-2	NA	NA	14	CASTLTGERGEQYF	TGTGCCAGCACCCTGACGGGGGAACGTGGGGAGCAGTACTTC
TRBJ2-2	TRBV5-6	NA	NA	13	CASSLGRTGELFF	TGTGCCAGCAGCTTGGGGCGGACCGGGGAGCTGTTTTTT
TRBJ1-2	TRBV4-2	NA	NA	15	CASSQGLPRGSGYTF	TGTGCCAGCAGCCAAGGTCTCCCCAGGGGTTCTGGCTACACCTTC
TRBJ2-2	TRBV4-1	TRBD2	few	15	CASSQAGGKTGELFF	TGCGCCAGCAGCCAGGCGGGGGGGAAGACCGGGGAGCTGTTTTTT
TRBJ2-3	TRBV4-2	TRBD2	NA	16	CASSQDIAGGTDTQYF	TGTGCCAGCAGCCAAGATATAGCGGGGGGCACAGATACGCAGTATTTT
TRBJ1-2	TRBV6-6	NA	few	13	CASRRGPLEGYTF	TGTGCCAGCAGGCGGGGACCGTTGGAAGGCTACACCTTC
TRBJ2-3	TRBV25-1	TRBD2	NA	18	CASSDKVSTSGGRDTQYF	TGTGCCAGCAGTGATAAGGTTTCCACTAGCGGGGGTCGGGATACGCAGTATTTT
TRBJ2-1	TRBV6-6	TRBD2	NA	15	CASSYGTSVYNEQFF	TGTGCCAGCAGTTACGGGACTAGCGTCTACAATGAGCAGTTCTTC
TRBJ2-2	TRBV6-5	NA	NA	15	CASSYGTPNTGELFF	TGTGCCAGCAGTTATGGGACTCCAAACACCGGGGAGCTGTTTTTT
TRBJ2-3	TRBV5-6	NA	NA	14	CASSFSYPGDTQYF	TGTGCCAGCAGCTTCTCCTACCCAGGAGATACGCAGTATTTT
TRBJ1-1	TRBV5-1	TRBD1	NA	16	CASSFQQGAGDGGAFF	TGCGCCAGCAGCTTCCAGCAGGGGGCAGGAGACGGTGGAGCTTTCTTT
TRBJ1-6	TRBV6-5	NA	NA	13	CASSQQGSSPLHF	TGTGCCAGCAGTCAACAGGGCAGTTCACCCCTCCACTTT
TRBJ1-1	TRBV18	NA	NA	14	CASSPGAQTAEAFF	TGTGCCAGCTCACCAGGAGCTCAGACCGCTGAAGCTTTCTTT
TRBJ1-1	TRBV15	TRBD1	NA	14	CATSSTTGITEAFF	TGTGCCACCAGCAGCACGACAGGGATCACTGAAGCTTTCTTT
TRBJ1-2	TRBV30	NA	few	12	CAWLTGAYGYTF	TGTGCCTGGCTGACAGGAGCCTATGGCTACACCTTC
TRBJ2-2	TRBV6-4	NA	NA	14	CASSDGQGTGELFF	TGTGCCAGCAGTGACGGCCAGGGGACCGGGGAGCTGTTTTTT
TRBJ2-7	TRBV5-4	TRBD2	NA	14	CASSLGTSGYEQYF	TGTGCCAGCAGCTTGGGGACTAGCGGTTACGAGCAGTACTTC
TRBJ2-1	TRBV29-1	TRBD2	NA	14	CSVGASSGNNEQFF	TGCAGCGTTGGTGCTTCTAGCGGGAACAATGAGCAGTTCTTC